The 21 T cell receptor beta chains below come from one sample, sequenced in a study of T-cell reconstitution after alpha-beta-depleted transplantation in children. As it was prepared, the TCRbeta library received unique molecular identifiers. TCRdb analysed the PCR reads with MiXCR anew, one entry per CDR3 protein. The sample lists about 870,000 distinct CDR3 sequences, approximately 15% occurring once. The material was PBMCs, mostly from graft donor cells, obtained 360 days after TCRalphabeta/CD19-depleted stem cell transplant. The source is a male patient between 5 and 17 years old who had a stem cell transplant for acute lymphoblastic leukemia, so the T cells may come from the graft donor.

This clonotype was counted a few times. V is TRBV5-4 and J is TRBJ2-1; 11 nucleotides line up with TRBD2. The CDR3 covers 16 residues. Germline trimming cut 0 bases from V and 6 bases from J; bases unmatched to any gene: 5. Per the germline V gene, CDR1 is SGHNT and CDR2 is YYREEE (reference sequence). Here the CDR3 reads CASSLAGLAGPNEQFF. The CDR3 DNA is TGTGCCAGCAGCTTGGCCGGACTAGCGGGCCCCAATGAGCAGTTCTTC.

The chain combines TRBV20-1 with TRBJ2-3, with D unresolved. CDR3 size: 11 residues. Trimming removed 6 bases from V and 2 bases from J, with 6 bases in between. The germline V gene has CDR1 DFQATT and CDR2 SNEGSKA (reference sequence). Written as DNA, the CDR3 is TGCAGTGCACCTTACACAGATACGCAGTATTTT. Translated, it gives CSAPYTDTQYF.

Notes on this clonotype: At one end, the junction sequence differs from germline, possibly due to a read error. CDR3 DNA: TGTGCCAGCTCAGCCGACAGGGCTCAGCCCCAGCGTTTT. Protein sequence: CASSADRAQPQRF. This sequence joins TRBV18 and TRBJ1-5; 7 positions agree with TRBD1. The CDR3 loop spans 13 amino acids. Germline lookup yields CDR1 KGHSH and CDR2 LQKENI. The full variable domain, in which reference TRBV18 and TRBJ1-5 provide the parts outside the CDR3, is NAGVMQNPRHLVRRRGQEARLRCSPMKGHSHVYWYRQLPEEGLKFMVYLQKENIIDESGMPKERFSAEFPKEGPSILRIQQVVRGDSAAYFCASSADRAQPQRFGDGTRLSIL.

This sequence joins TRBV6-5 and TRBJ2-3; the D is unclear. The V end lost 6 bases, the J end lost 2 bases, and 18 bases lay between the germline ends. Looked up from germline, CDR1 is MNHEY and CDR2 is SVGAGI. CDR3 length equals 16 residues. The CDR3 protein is CASSRDSSGYTDTQYF. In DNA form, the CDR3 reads TGTGCCAGCAGCCGAGACTCCTCCGGATACACAGATACGCAGTATTTT.

CDR3 loop: CASSQIQRGYEQYF. CDR3 coding DNA: TGCGCCAGCAGCCAAATTCAGCGGGGCTACGAGCAGTACTTC. V usage is TRBV4-1 and J usage is TRBJ2-7; 7 bases are shared with TRBD2. V gave up 2 bases and J gave up 3 bases; unmatched junction bases: 4. Germline V gene sequence: CDR1 MGHRA, CDR2 YSYEKL. The CDR3 is made up of 14 amino acids.

The CDR3 region is CASSLEGQMNEKLFF. DNA of the CDR3: TGTGCCAGCAGCTTAGAGGGACAGATGAATGAAAAACTGTTTTTT. This chain uses TRBV7-6 with TRBJ1-4, with 7 bases lining up with TRBD1. Germline assignment: CDR1 SGHVS and CDR2 FNYEAQ. The CDR3 runs 15 residues. The V segment lost 1 base and the J segment 5 bases; nucleotides outside the gene matches: 4. The whole variable domain, remainder taken from reference TRBV7-6 and TRBJ1-4, is GAGVSQSPRYKVTKRGQDVALRCDPISGHVSLYWYRQALGQGPEFLTYFNYEAQQDKSGLPNDRFSAERPEGSISTLTIQRTEQRDSAMYRCASSLEGQMNEKLFFGSGTQLSVL.

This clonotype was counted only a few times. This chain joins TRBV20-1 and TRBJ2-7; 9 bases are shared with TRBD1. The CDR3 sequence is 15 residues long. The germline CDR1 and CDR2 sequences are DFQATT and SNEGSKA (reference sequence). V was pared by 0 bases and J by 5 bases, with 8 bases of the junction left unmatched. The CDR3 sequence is CSARDQDRGIDEQYF. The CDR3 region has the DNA TGCAGTGCTAGAGATCAAGACAGGGGGATCGACGAGCAGTACTTC.

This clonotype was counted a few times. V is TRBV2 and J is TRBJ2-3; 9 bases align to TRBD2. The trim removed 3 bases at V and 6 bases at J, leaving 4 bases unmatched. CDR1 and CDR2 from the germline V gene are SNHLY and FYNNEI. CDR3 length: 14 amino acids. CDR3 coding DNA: TGTGCCAGCAGTGAGGGACTAGCAAGTGATACGCAGTATTTT. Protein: CASSEGLASDTQYF.

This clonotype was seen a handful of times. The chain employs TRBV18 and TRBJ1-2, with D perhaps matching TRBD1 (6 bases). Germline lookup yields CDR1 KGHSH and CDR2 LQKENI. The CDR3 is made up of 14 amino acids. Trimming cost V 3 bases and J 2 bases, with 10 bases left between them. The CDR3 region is CASSPDRSNYGYTF. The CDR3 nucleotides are TGTGCCAGCTCACCCGACAGGTCAAACTATGGCTACACCTTC.

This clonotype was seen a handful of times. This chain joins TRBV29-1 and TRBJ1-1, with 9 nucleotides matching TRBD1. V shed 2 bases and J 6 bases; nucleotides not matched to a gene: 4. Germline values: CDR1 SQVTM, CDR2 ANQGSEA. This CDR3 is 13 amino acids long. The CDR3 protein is CSVERGTGPEAFF. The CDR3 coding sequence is TGCAGCGTTGAAAGGGGGACAGGGCCTGAAGCTTTCTTT.

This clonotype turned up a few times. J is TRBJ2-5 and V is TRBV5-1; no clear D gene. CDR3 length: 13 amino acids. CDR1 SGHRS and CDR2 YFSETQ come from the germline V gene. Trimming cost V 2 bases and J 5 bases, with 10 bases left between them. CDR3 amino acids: CASSFLPGETQYF. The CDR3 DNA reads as TGCGCCAGCAGCTTCTTACCCGGGGAGACCCAGTACTTC.

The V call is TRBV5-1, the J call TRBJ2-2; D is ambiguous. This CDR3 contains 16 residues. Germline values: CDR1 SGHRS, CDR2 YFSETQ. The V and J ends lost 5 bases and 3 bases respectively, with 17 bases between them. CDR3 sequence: CASSPSLTTYTGELFF. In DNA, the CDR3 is TGCGCCAGCAGTCCCTCCTTAACCACTTACACCGGGGAGCTGTTTTTT. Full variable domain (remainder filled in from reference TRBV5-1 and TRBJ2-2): KAGVTQTPRYLIKTRGQQVTLSCSPISGHRSVSWYQQTPGQGLQFLFEYFSETQRNKGNFPGRFSGRQFSNSRSEMNVSTLELGDSALYLCASSPSLTTYTGELFFGEGSRLTVL.

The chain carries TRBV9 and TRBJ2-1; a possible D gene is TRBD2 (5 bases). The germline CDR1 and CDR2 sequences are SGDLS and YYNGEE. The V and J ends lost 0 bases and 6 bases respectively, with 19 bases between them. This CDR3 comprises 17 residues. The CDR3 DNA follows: TGTGCCAGCAGCGTAGGAGCGGTTCAGCGGAGATCCAATGAGCAGTTCTTC. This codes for CASSVGAVQRRSNEQFF.

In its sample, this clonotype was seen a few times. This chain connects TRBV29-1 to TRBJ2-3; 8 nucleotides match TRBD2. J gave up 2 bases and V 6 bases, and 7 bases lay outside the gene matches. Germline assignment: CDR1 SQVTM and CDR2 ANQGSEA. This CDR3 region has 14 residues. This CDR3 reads CSVGAGALTDTQYF. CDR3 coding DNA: TGCAGCGTGGGAGCGGGAGCTCTCACAGATACGCAGTATTTT.

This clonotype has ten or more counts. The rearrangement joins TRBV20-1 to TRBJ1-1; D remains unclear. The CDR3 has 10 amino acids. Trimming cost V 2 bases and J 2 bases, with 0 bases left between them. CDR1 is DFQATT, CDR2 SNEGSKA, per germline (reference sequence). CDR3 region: CSARNTEAFF. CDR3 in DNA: TGCAGTGCTAGAAACACTGAAGCTTTCTTT.

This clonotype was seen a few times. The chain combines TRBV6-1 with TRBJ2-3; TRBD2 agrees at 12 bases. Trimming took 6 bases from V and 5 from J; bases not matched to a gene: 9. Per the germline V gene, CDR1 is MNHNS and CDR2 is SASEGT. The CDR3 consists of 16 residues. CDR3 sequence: CASSHGLAGFQDTQYF. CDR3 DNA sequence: TGTGCCAGCAGCCACGGACTAGCGGGGTTCCAAGATACGCAGTATTTT.

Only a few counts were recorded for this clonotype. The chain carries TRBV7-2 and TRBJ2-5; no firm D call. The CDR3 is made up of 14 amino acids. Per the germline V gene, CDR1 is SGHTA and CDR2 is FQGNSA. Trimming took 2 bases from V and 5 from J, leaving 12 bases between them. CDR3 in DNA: TGTGCCAGCAGCTTAACCAGGCTAGGGGAGACCCAGTACTTC. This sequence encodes CASSLTRLGETQYF.

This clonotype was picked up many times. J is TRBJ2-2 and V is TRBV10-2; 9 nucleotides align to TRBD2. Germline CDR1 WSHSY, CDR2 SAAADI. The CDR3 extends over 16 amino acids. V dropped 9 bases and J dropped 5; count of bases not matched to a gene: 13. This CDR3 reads CASRGGGGRGTGELFF. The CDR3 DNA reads TGCGCCAGTCGTGGCGGTGGCGGGAGGGGAACCGGGGAGCTGTTTTTT.

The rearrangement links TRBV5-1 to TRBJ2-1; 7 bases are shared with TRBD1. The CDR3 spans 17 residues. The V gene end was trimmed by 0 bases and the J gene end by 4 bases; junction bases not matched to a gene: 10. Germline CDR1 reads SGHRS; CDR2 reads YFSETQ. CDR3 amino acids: CASSLVEGASLYNEQFF. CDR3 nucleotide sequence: TGCGCCAGCAGCTTGGTAGAGGGGGCCAGCCTATACAATGAGCAGTTCTTC.

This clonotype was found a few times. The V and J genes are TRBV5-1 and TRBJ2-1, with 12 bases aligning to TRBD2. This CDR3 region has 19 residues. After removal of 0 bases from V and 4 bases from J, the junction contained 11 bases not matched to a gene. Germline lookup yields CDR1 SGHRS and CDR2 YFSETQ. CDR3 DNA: TGCGCCAGCAGCTTGGCGGCTAGCGGGAGGGCTAATATGTACAATGAGCAGTTCTTC. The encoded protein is CASSLAASGRANMYNEQFF.

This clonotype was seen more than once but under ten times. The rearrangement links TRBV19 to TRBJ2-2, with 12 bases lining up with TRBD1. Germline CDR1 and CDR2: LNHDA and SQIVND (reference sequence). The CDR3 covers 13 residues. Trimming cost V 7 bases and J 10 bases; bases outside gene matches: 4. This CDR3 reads CASTGTGGAELFF. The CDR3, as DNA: TGTGCCAGTACGGGGACAGGGGGCGCGGAGCTGTTTTTT.